The rows below give T cell receptor beta chains drawn from one sample of a study of T cell responses to AZD1222 COVID-19 vaccine. Some clones are missing from TCRdb's copy, which holds only in-frame ones; the method was immunoSEQ multiplex PCR. Of about 120,000 clones listed, around 92% are singletons. The sample here was peripheral blood, taken on day 0 of AZD1222 vaccination. These TCRs come from an adult in good health. CDR3s include the opening cysteine and the closing phenylalanine or tryptophan. Fields, in order: D gene, clone size, V gene, J gene, CDR3 protein, CDR3 DNA. D genes are given only for firm matches. Rows give clone size only sometimes, using once, few, many, or a class for an expanded clone.

>TRBD1|-|TRBV11-2|TRBJ2-5
CASSLKTGGQETQYF
TGTGCCAGCAGCTTAAAGACAGGGGGCCAAGAGACCCAGTACTTC
>TRBD1|-|TRBV6-1|TRBJ1-2
CASSEPGQGGYGYTF
TGTGCCAGCAGTGAACCCGGACAGGGGGGCTATGGCTACACCTTC
>-|-|TRBV15|TRBJ1-2
CATSTDRSSFYGYTF
TGTGCCACCAGCACCGACCGGTCGAGCTTCTATGGCTACACCTTC
>-|-|TRBV30|TRBJ1-5
CAWSVSDNQPQHF
TGTGCCTGGAGTGTATCGGACAATCAGCCCCAGCATTTT
>-|-|TRBV27|TRBJ1-1
CASSPGLRNTEAFF
TGTGCCAGCAGTCCCGGACTTAGGAACACTGAAGCTTTCTTT
>-|-|TRBV6-6|TRBJ2-7
CASSTTTESEQYF
TGTGCCAGCAGTACAACGACAGAGAGCGAGCAGTACTTC
>TRBD2|-|TRBV5-6|TRBJ2-2
CASSLGLAGFTGELFF
TGTGCCAGCAGCTTGGGACTAGCGGGATTCACCGGGGAGCTGTTTTTT
>-|-|TRBV7-9|TRBJ1-1
CASSLTLAGATEAFF
TGTGCCAGCAGCCTAACCCTGGCGGGGGCCACTGAAGCTTTCTTT
>-|-|TRBV28|TRBJ2-7
CASSLYLREQYF
TGTGCCAGCAGTTTATACCTTCGCGAGCAGTACTTC
>-|-|TRBV6-4|TRBJ1-1
CASAPKSGTMNTEAFF
TGTGCCAGCGCACCAAAATCCGGGACTATGAACACTGAAGCTTTCTTT
>-|once|TRBV6-5|TRBJ1-2
CASSYSGGSYGYTF
TGTGCCAGCAGTTACTCCGGGGGGAGCTATGGCTACACCTTC
>-|-|TRBV19|TRBJ2-7
CASSIKGGTKYEQYF
TGTGCCAGTAGTATTAAAGGGGGTACTAAGTACGAGCAGTACTTC
>-|few|TRBV7-8|TRBJ2-1
CASSIPWVNEQFF
TGTGCCAGCAGCATACCATGGGTCAATGAGCAGTTCTTC
>TRBD1|-|TRBV5-6|TRBJ1-5
CASSRTGVTQHF
TGTGCCAGCAGTCGGACAGGGGTAACCCAGCATTTT
>TRBD1|-|TRBV28|TRBJ1-6
CATSGGIYNSPLHF
TGTGCCACTTCAGGGGGGATTTATAATTCACCCCTCCACTTT
>-|-|TRBV5-1|TRBJ2-1
CASSALPGARGNEQFF
TGCGCCAGCAGCGCTTTGCCGGGAGCAAGGGGCAATGAGCAGTTCTTC
>-|-|TRBV27|TRBJ1-4
CASSWEGPYPEKLFF
TGTGCCAGCAGTTGGGAGGGGCCTTACCCTGAAAAACTGTTTTTT
>-|-|TRBV5-6|TRBJ1-5
CASSLRQNSNQPQHF
TGTGCCAGCAGCTTGAGGCAGAATAGCAATCAGCCCCAGCATTTT
>-|-|TRBV28|TRBJ2-3
CASSPRGAGDTQYF
TGTGCCAGCAGTCCCCGGGGGGCAGGAGATACGCAGTATTTT
>-|-|TRBV16|TRBJ2-7
CASSQEYYEQYF
TGTGCCAGCAGCCAAGAGTACTACGAGCAGTACTTC
>TRBD1|few|TRBV28|TRBJ1-5
CASSLGLRGQASLNQPQHF
TGTGCCAGCAGTTTAGGTCTTAGGGGACAGGCCTCCCTCAATCAGCCCCAGCATTTT
>-|-|TRBV11-2|TRBJ1-1
CASTHRADTEAFF
TGTGCCAGCACACACAGGGCGGACACTGAAGCTTTCTTT
>-|-|TRBV6-1|TRBJ1-5
CASSVLQDYSNQPQHF
TGTGCCAGCAGTGTCTTACAGGATTATAGCAATCAGCCCCAGCATTTT
>TRBD2|-|TRBV5-6|TRBJ2-7
CASSPGVSGSSSYF
TGTGCCAGCAGCCCCGGAGTTAGCGGGTCCAGCTCGTACTTC
>-|-|TRBV10-3|TRBJ2-2
CAIRNTGELFF
TGTGCCATCCGAAACACCGGGGAGCTGTTTTTT
>-|-|TRBV5-1|TRBJ2-7
CASSPPGVGGEQYF
TGCGCCAGCAGCCCCCCAGGGGTTGGAGGAGAGCAGTACTTC
>-|-|TRBV6-5|TRBJ1-1
CASSFSLSNTEAFF
TGTGCCAGCAGTTTCAGCTTGTCGAACACTGAAGCTTTCTTT
>-|-|TRBV20-1|TRBJ2-6
CSASSRQSKNSGANVLTF
TGCAGTGCTAGTTCCAGACAGAGTAAAAACTCTGGGGCCAACGTCCTGACTTTC
>-|-|TRBV6-5|TRBJ2-1
CASGTASSYNEQFF
TGTGCCAGCGGGACGGCTAGCTCCTACAATGAGCAGTTCTTC
>-|-|TRBV9|TRBJ1-2
CASSDRGGESYGYTF
TGTGCCAGCAGCGACCGGGGAGGGGAATCTTATGGCTACACCTTC
>-|-|TRBV30|TRBJ1-6
CAWSNQYSPLHF
TGTGCCTGGAGTAACCAGTATTCACCCCTCCACTTT
>TRBD2|-|TRBV11-2|TRBJ2-3
CASSLGASGGTDTQYF
TGTGCCAGCAGCTTAGGGGCTAGCGGGGGCACAGATACGCAGTATTTT
>TRBD1|-|TRBV3-1/TRBV3-2|TRBJ1-2
CASSPPGQGHGYTF
TGTGCCAGCAGCCCACCGGGACAGGGACATGGCTACACCTTC
>-|-|TRBV27|TRBJ2-2
CASSFVLPWAGELFF
TGTGCCAGCAGTTTCGTCCTCCCCTGGGCCGGGGAGCTGTTTTTT
>-|-|TRBV19|TRBJ1-5
CASSSRVNQPQHF
TGTGCCAGTAGTTCCCGGGTCAATCAGCCCCAGCATTTT
>TRBD1|-|TRBV11-3|TRBJ2-1
CASSDRDRGLDEQFF
TGTGCCAGCAGCGACCGGGACAGGGGGTTGGATGAGCAGTTCTTC
>-|-|TRBV9|TRBJ2-2
CASSRELVGELFF
TGTGCCAGCAGCAGGGAGCTTGTCGGGGAGCTGTTTTTT
>TRBD2|-|TRBV6-2/TRBV6-3|TRBJ2-7
CASSYSWRESPTYEQYF
TGTGCCAGCAGTTACTCTTGGCGGGAGTCCCCTACCTACGAGCAGTACTTC
>-|-|TRBV5-5|TRBJ1-2
CASSLVSSTDYGYTF
TGTGCCAGCAGCTTGGTCTCCTCTACCGACTATGGCTACACCTTC
>TRBD2|-|TRBV3-1/TRBV3-2|TRBJ2-3
CASSQVGGRGVDTQYF
TGTGCCAGCAGCCAAGTCGGCGGGAGGGGTGTAGATACGCAGTATTTT
>TRBD1|-|TRBV19|TRBJ2-3
CASSIGWTGYRRFLQDTQYF
TGTGCCAGTAGTATAGGGTGGACAGGTTATCGCCGATTCCTCCAAGATACGCAGTATTTT
>TRBD1|-|TRBV19|TRBJ2-3
CASSPRGQGGDTQYF
TGTGCCAGTAGTCCCCGCGGACAGGGCGGCGATACGCAGTATTTT
>TRBD1|once|TRBV6-1|TRBJ1-5
CASSESGGNQPQHF
TGTGCCAGCAGTGAATCAGGGGGTAATCAGCCCCAGCATTTT
>-|-|TRBV5-1|TRBJ1-4
CASSEGWRDEKLFF
TGCGCCAGCAGTGAAGGGTGGCGGGATGAAAAACTGTTTTTT
>-|few|TRBV28|TRBJ1-3
CASSSPSQLGNTIYF
TGTGCCAGCAGTTCGCCCTCCCAACTCGGAAACACCATATATTTT
>TRBD2|-|TRBV9|TRBJ2-5
CASSKRTSGYQEAQYF
TGTGCCAGCAGCAAAAGGACTAGCGGATACCAAGAGGCCCAGTACTTC
>TRBD2|-|TRBV5-4|TRBJ2-1
CASGSYFSGSSYNEQFF
TGTGCCAGCGGGTCATATTTTAGCGGGAGCTCCTACAATGAGCAGTTCTTC
>-|-|TRBV5-8|TRBJ1-2
CASSLYLGRVAHNGYTF
TGTGCCAGCAGCTTGTATCTAGGCAGGGTTGCGCATAATGGCTACACCTTC